These T cell receptor beta chains were read from a single sample in a study of T cells in Graves' hyperthyroidism and ophthalmopathy. TCRdb processed the multiplex PCR reads anew with MiXCR; each CDR3 protein has one entry. This sample yields about 350,000 distinct CDR3 sequences, of which approximately 15% are seen a single time; under 30% belongs to the top ten. Sequencing used blood. The receptor set was obtained from a woman aged 25 to 39 with Graves' hyperthyroidism. CDR3s include the opening cysteine and the closing phenylalanine or tryptophan. Fields, in order: J gene, clone size, V gene, D gene, CDR3 DNA, CDR3 protein. The D gene is left open where the match is weak. Rows give clone size only sometimes, using once, few, many, or a class for an expanded clone.

>TRBJ1-2|many|TRBV20-1|-
TGCAGTGCTAGCGCAAGTTATGGCTACACCTTC
CSASASYGYTF
>TRBJ2-5|many|TRBV2|-
TGTGCCAGCAGTGAACGCAGGGAATCCCGGACCCAGTACTTC
CASSERRESRTQYF
>TRBJ2-7|many|TRBV12-3/TRBV12-4|TRBD2
TGTGCCAGCAGACGGGCCGGGGGGGACGAGCAGTACTTC
CASRRAGGDEQYF
>TRBJ2-3|few|TRBV6-2/TRBV6-3|-
TGTGCCAGCTCCTGGGTTAGCACAGATACGCAGTATTTT
CASSWVSTDTQYF
>TRBJ1-6|-|TRBV7-8|-
TGTGCCAGCAGCCCCCAGGGGCTAGATAATTCACCCCTCCACTTT
CASSPQGLDNSPLHF
>TRBJ1-5|-|TRBV28|-
TGTGCCAGCAGTTTTTGGGGACAAAGCAATCAGCCCCAGCATTTT
CASSFWGQSNQPQHF
>TRBJ1-5|many|TRBV12-3/TRBV12-4|-
TGTGCCAGCAGCGTACCGCAGGGAGGTCAGCCCCAGCATTTT
CASSVPQGGQPQHF
>TRBJ1-2|many|TRBV6-1|-
TGTGCCAGCAGTCAGCCAAGGACGGTCCCCCAAGGCTACACCTTC
CASSQPRTVPQGYTF
>TRBJ2-3|many|TRBV7-2|TRBD1
TGTGCCAGCAGCTTACAGGGGGCGATTGGAGATACGCAGTATTTT
CASSLQGAIGDTQYF
>TRBJ2-7|-|TRBV6-2/TRBV6-3|-
TGTGCCAGCAGTTACGGCCCGGGGGCCGAGCAGTACTTC
CASSYGPGAEQYF
>TRBJ2-7|many|TRBV24-1|-
TGTGCCACCATTGGCAATCAGGCCTACGAGCAGTACTTC
CATIGNQAYEQYF
>TRBJ2-7|many|TRBV7-9|-
TGTGCCAGCAGCCCCCAGGGGCGTCGGTACGAGCAGTACTTC
CASSPQGRRYEQYF
>TRBJ2-7|-|TRBV14|TRBD1
TGTGCCAGCAGCCAACTACAGGGGCGGGAGCAGTACTTC
CASSQLQGREQYF
>TRBJ2-1|few|TRBV20-1|-
TGCAGTGCTAGCGGGGATTCCTTCTACTACAGGGTAAATGAGCAGTTCTTC
CSASGDSFYYRVNEQFF
>TRBJ2-4|few|TRBV2|-
TGTGCCAGCAGTGTTGGGGTCAGAGCCAAAAACATTCAGTACTTC
CASSVGVRAKNIQYF
>TRBJ2-1|-|TRBV7-2|TRBD2
TGTGCCAGCAGCTTAGTAGGTAGCGGGATGGTCCACAATGAGCAGTTCTTC
CASSLVGSGMVHNEQFF
>TRBJ2-2|few|TRBV24-1|-
TGTGCCACCAGTGGGCAGACGAACACCGGGGAGCTGTTTTTT
CATSGQTNTGELFF
>TRBJ2-7|many|TRBV2|-
TGTGCCAGCAGCCTGACAGGCGAACCTTTCGAGCAGTACTTC
CASSLTGEPFEQYF
>TRBJ1-3|many|TRBV28|-
TGTGCCAGCAGCGATCGGGGAAAAGGAAACACCATATATTTT
CASSDRGKGNTIYF
>TRBJ2-7|-|TRBV6-1|TRBD2
TGTGCCAGCACCAACAGAATCGAGACAGGGAGGACTAGCGGACCGACTTTCGCCTACGAGCAGTACTTC
CASTNRIETGRTSGPTFAYEQYF
>TRBJ2-1|many|TRBV28|TRBD2
TGTGCCAGCAGCACCGCCGAAAGGACTAGCGTCCTTAGCTCCTACAATGAGCAGTTCTTC
CASSTAERTSVLSSYNEQFF
>TRBJ1-1|-|TRBV12-3/TRBV12-4|-
TGTGCCAGCGGTCTGACGGGGGACACTGAAGCTTTCTTT
CASGLTGDTEAFF
>TRBJ1-1|many|TRBV28|-
TGTGCCAGCAGAACTCGTCGAACTGAAGCTTTCTTT
CASRTRRTEAFF
>TRBJ1-1|few|TRBV29-1|-
TGCAGCGTTGCGTCTCTCCTCTCGGACACTGAAGCTTTCTTT
CSVASLLSDTEAFF
>TRBJ1-2|few|TRBV28|-
TGTGCCAGCAGTTCTGGAGCGGGGGGCTACACCTTC
CASSSGAGGYTF
>TRBJ2-2|-|TRBV19|-
TGTGCCAGTAGCCGAGAAGCCCGGAGCACCGGGGAGCTGTTTTTT
CASSREARSTGELFF